The 18 T cell receptor beta chains reported below all come from one sample, sequenced in a study of cytomegalovirus exposure and HLA in healthy donors. The primer mix had 60 Vbeta and 13 Jbeta primers. Here immunoSEQ multiplex PCR was the method, and the copy in TCRdb shows in-frame clones only, minus some. The table records hundreds of thousands of clones, around two thirds of them present only once. Sequenced material: PBMCs. Receptors were obtained from a female donor in good health and CMV-seronegative.

CDR3 sequence: CASSLGQGQAGRGYTF. CDR3 nucleotide sequence: TGTGCCAGCAGCTTAGGGCAAGGACAGGCCGGCCGTGGCTACACCTTC. This chain connects TRBV11-2 to TRBJ1-2, with TRBD1 identical over 7 bases. The J segment lost 7 bases and the V segment lost 1 base, leaving 12 bases of the junction unmatched. This CDR3 comprises 16 residues. CDR1 and CDR2 (germline): SGHAT, FQNNGV.

Here the CDR3 reads CASSLVGLAGAIDTQYF. CDR3 sequence (DNA): TGCGCCAGCAGCTTAGTAGGCCTAGCGGGAGCAATAGATACGCAGTATTTT. This chain uses TRBV5-1 with TRBJ2-3; 10 nucleotides align to TRBD2. Looked up from germline, CDR1 is SGHRS and CDR2 is YFSETQ. The CDR3 is 17 amino acids. The J segment lost 5 bases and the V segment lost 2 bases, leaving 11 bases of the junction unmatched.

The CDR3 sequence is CASRGGGQGGGGYTF. The CDR3 DNA reads TGTGCCAGCAGGGGTGGGGGTCAGGGAGGAGGGGGCTACACCTTC. This rearrangement joins TRBV28 to TRBJ1-2; D is possibly TRBD1 (5 bases). Germline values: CDR1 MDHEN, CDR2 SYDVKM. V was pared by 6 bases and J by 8 bases, with 22 bases between. This CDR3 region has 15 residues.

In the case of this clone: Other DNA variants within this sample encode the same CDR3. The CDR3 nucleotides are TGTGCCTGGAGACAGGGACAAGAGACCCAGTACTTC. Translating gives CAWRQGQETQYF. The V call is TRBV30, the J call TRBJ2-5, with a weak D call TRBD1 (6 bases). Germline assignment: CDR1 GTSNPN and CDR2 SVGIG (reference sequence). V was shortened by 3 bases and J by 2 bases, with 7 bases between the two germline ends. CDR3 length equals 12 residues.

V and J are TRBV28 and TRBJ1-5; D call uncertain. Germline-derived CDR1 and CDR2 are MDHEN and SYDVKM. V was trimmed by 9 bases and J by 4 bases, leaving 7 bases between them. This CDR3 is built from 11 residues. CDR3 DNA sequence: TGTGCCAGTACAGATAATCAGCCCCAGCATTTT. Its translation is CASTDNQPQHF.

This chain connects TRBV6-1 to TRBJ2-1, with 8 bases fitting TRBD2. Trimming removed 10 bases from V and 0 bases from J; junction bases left unmatched: 5. The CDR3 totals 14 residues. Germline CDR1 reads MNHNS; CDR2 reads SASEGT. The CDR3 DNA reads TGTGCCACCGAGACTAGCGACTCCTACAATGAGCAGTTCTTC. Translated, it gives CATETSDSYNEQFF.

This sequence joins TRBV18 and TRBJ2-7; 10 positions agree with TRBD2. The V gene's germline CDR1 is KGHSH and CDR2 LQKENI. Trimming removed 3 bases from V and 8 bases from J; junction bases left unmatched: 7. The CDR3 totals 14 residues. CDR3 bases: TGTGCCAGCTCACCCGGACTAGCGGATACTAAGCAGTACTTC. Translated: CASSPGLADTKQYF.

The genes are TRBV5-8 and TRBJ2-7; TRBD2 aligns across 8 bases. This CDR3 comprises 15 residues. CDR1 SGHTS and CDR2 YDEGEE come from the germline V gene. Trimming took 1 base from V and 7 from J; bases not matched to a gene: 10. The CDR3 coding sequence is TGTGCCAGCAGCTTGTTGACGGGAGGGTCAGGAGAGCAGTACTTC. This sequence encodes CASSLLTGGSGEQYF.

The CDR3 DNA reads as TGTGCCAGCAGCTTTCAATTAGCCAAAAACATTCAGTACTTC. This encodes CASSFQLAKNIQYF. The J gene is TRBJ2-4, the V gene TRBV5-4, with no clear D. In germline, CDR1 is SGHNT, CDR2 YYREEE (reference sequence). The CDR3 runs 14 residues. Trimming took 2 bases from V and 0 from J, leaving 6 bases between them.

This clone was counted between two and nine times. This sequence joins TRBV6-5 and TRBJ2-3; possible D gene TRBD2, 6 bases. There are 15 residues in the CDR3. V lost 0 bases and J 1 base, leaving 8 bases between the germline ends. The V gene's germline CDR1 is MNHEY and CDR2 SVGAGI. In nucleotides, the CDR3 is TGTGCCAGCAGTTACTCGGACTACCGCACAGATACGCAGTATTTT. Its translation is CASSYSDYRTDTQYF.

V is TRBV5-8 and J is TRBJ2-3; 11 bases line up with TRBD2. The junction had 3 bases not matched to a gene; V was cut back by 3 bases and J by 0 bases. CDR1 and CDR2 from the germline V gene are SGHTS and YDEGEE. The CDR3 has 16 amino acids. The chain's CDR3 is CASSSGTSGSTDTQYF. CDR3 nucleotide sequence: TGTGCCAGCAGCTCAGGGACTAGCGGTAGCACAGATACGCAGTATTTT.

V and J are TRBV5-1 and TRBJ2-4; 11 bases line up with TRBD1. The J segment lost 0 bases and the V segment lost 0 bases, leaving 11 bases of the junction unmatched. This CDR3 region has 20 residues. CDR1 is SGHRS and CDR2 is YFSETQ in the germline V gene. The CDR3 DNA reads TGCGCCAGCAGCTTGGGGAGGATTGGACAGGGGGCTCTAGCCAAAAACATTCAGTACTTC. It is translated as CASSLGRIGQGALAKNIQYF.

The rearrangement joins TRBV27 to TRBJ2-3; unclear D gene. Trimming stripped 9 bases from V and 4 bases from J, with 17 bases between. Germline CDR1 reads MNHEY; CDR2 reads SMNVEV (reference sequence). The CDR3 has 14 residues. The CDR3, as DNA: TGTGCCAGTTCGAAGAGTTTCTCCCCAGATACGCAGTATTTT. Encoded protein: CASSKSFSPDTQYF.

The J gene is TRBJ2-7, the V gene TRBV19, with 8 positions matching TRBD2. The length of the CDR3 is 15 residues. V shed 5 bases and J 3 bases; nucleotides not matched to a gene: 9. Germline V gene lookup returns CDR1 LNHDA and CDR2 SQIVND (reference sequence). DNA for the CDR3: TGTGCCAGTAGTCCCAGCGGGAGCTTCGTCTACGAGCAGTACTTC. Residues: CASSPSGSFVYEQYF.

The CDR3 coding sequence is TGCGCCAGCAGCTTTGAGCGGGCGAACACCGGGGAGCTGTTTTTT. Residues: CASSFERANTGELFF. The rearrangement uses TRBV5-1 and TRBJ2-2; the D gene is possibly TRBD2 (6 bases). The germline V and J ends were trimmed by 2 bases and 0 bases, with 8 bases remaining between them. This CDR3 spans 15 amino acids. Looked up from germline, CDR1 is SGHRS and CDR2 is YFSETQ.

This clone has just a few counts. The genes are TRBV5-1 and TRBJ2-1; 11 bases agree with TRBD2. CDR1 and CDR2 from the germline V gene are SGHRS and YFSETQ. Trimming removed 1 base from V and 4 bases from J; junction bases left unmatched: 1. The CDR3 is 15 residues long. As DNA, the CDR3 is TGCGCCAGCAGCTTGATAGCGGGAGGGTACAATGAGCAGTTCTTC. This sequence encodes CASSLIAGGYNEQFF.

This chain joins TRBV11-2 and TRBJ2-2; D gene uncertain. Germline V CDR1 and CDR2: SGHAT, FQNNGV. The CDR3 is 14 residues long. The ends were cut back, 6 bases at V and 7 bases at J, with 15 bases in the middle. The DNA of the CDR3 is TGTGCCAGCAGTGCCTATTCTACCGACGGGGAGCTGTTTTTT. This translates into CASSAYSTDGELFF.

The chain combines TRBV7-2 with TRBJ2-3; tentatively, D is TRBD1 (6 bases). CDR1 is SGHTA and CDR2 is FQGNSA in the germline V gene. V was pared by 5 bases and J by 4 bases, with 10 bases between. This CDR3 spans 13 amino acids. DNA of the CDR3: TGTGCCAGCAGCGGGGGCCCCGCAGATACGCAGTATTTT. Protein: CASSGGPADTQYF.